One sample yielded the 9 T cell receptor beta chains listed below, sequenced in a study of T cell responses to AZD1222 COVID-19 vaccine. Some clones are missing from TCRdb's copy, which holds only in-frame ones; the method was immunoSEQ multiplex PCR. The sample comprises approximately 120,000 clones, roughly 89% of which are singletons, and under 35% rests with the top ten. Sequences were derived from peripheral blood, sampled on day 0 of AZD1222 vaccination. These receptors all stem from an adult in good health.

In its sample, this clone was seen a few times. This chain uses TRBV5-1 with TRBJ2-3, with D perhaps given as TRBD1 or TRBD2 (5 bases each). The germline CDR1 and CDR2 sequences are SGHRS and YFSETQ. V was trimmed by 0 bases and J by 5 bases, leaving 10 bases between them. CDR3 length: 14 amino acids. The DNA for the CDR3 is TGCGCCAGCAGCTTGGGAGGGGTTGAAGATACGCAGTATTTT. Residues: CASSLGGVEDTQYF.

The chain recombines TRBV28 with TRBJ2-3; D may be TRBD1 or TRBD2 (5 bases each). V was shortened by 6 bases and J by 0 bases, with 10 bases between the two germline ends. Germline values: CDR1 MDHEN, CDR2 SYDVKM. The CDR3 contains 14 residues. The CDR3 protein is CASSRDPSTDTQYF. CDR3 sequence (DNA): TGTGCCAGCAGCCGGGACCCGAGCACAGATACGCAGTATTTT.

The chain carries TRBV2 and TRBJ2-5, with 14 bases matching TRBD2. This CDR3 comprises 15 residues. The germline V gene has CDR1 SNHLY and CDR2 FYNNEI. Trimming at V came to 5 bases and at J to 4 bases, leaving 3 bases not matched to a gene. The CDR3 DNA sequence: TGTGCCAGCAGTTCGGGACTAGCGGGGGTAGAGACCCAGTACTTC. Translating it yields CASSSGLAGVETQYF.

The V call is TRBV29-1, the J call TRBJ2-1, with TRBD2 identical over 14 bases. The ends lost 6 bases at V and 7 bases at J; junction bases unmatched: 8. The length of the CDR3 is 15 residues. Germline V lookup: CDR1 SQVTM, CDR2 ANQGSEA. The CDR3 coding sequence is TGCAGCGTACACACCGGGACTAGCGGGGGTAATGAGCAGTTCTTC. Translating it yields CSVHTGTSGGNEQFF.

The CDR3 is CASSVSGQANQPQHF. The CDR3 coding sequence is TGTGCCAGCAGCGTATCCGGACAGGCCAATCAGCCCCAGCATTTT. The V call is TRBV9, the J call TRBJ1-5; 7 bases are shared with TRBD1. CDR1 is SGDLS, CDR2 YYNGEE, per germline. Trimming at V came to 1 base and at J to 3 bases, leaving 4 bases not matched to a gene. The CDR3 spans 15 residues.

This clone was observed a handful of times. The chain recombines TRBV7-2 with TRBJ1-1, with 7 nucleotides matching TRBD1. V was clipped by 5 bases and J by 4 bases; unmatched bases: 16. CDR1 is SGHTA, CDR2 FQGNSA, per germline. This CDR3 has 17 amino acids. DNA for the CDR3: TGTGCCAGCAGCAAACCCGGGGCTACAGGGGTGGGCACTGAAGCTTTCTTT. Protein: CASSKPGATGVGTEAFF.

J is TRBJ1-1 and V is TRBV9; D possibly corresponds to TRBD1 (6 bases). The CDR3 has 14 amino acids. Germline V gene sequence: CDR1 SGDLS, CDR2 YYNGEE. Trimming left V 4 bases short and J 11 bases short, with 21 bases between. CDR3 DNA: TGTGCCAGCAGCCCTCCGGGGGCGGCGATCCAGGCTTTCTTT. Its protein product is CASSPPGAAIQAFF.

The chain has TRBV2 and TRBJ2-2, with D tentatively TRBD1 (5 bases). Trimming removed 2 bases at V and 0 bases at J, with 7 bases between. The CDR3 is 15 amino acids. The germline V gene encodes CDR1 SNHLY and CDR2 FYNNEI. The CDR3 sequence is CASSETGSNTGELFF. In nucleotides, the CDR3 is TGTGCCAGCAGTGAAACAGGATCGAACACCGGGGAGCTGTTTTTT.

This chain uses TRBV2 with TRBJ1-4; D possibly corresponds to TRBD1 (6 bases). This CDR3 is built from 14 residues. Trimming removed 4 bases at V and 2 bases at J, with 8 bases between. Germline V gives CDR1 SNHLY, CDR2 FYNNEI. The CDR3 protein is CASSGQGTNEKLFF. CDR3 nucleotide sequence: TGTGCCAGCAGTGGTCAGGGGACTAATGAAAAACTGTTTTTT. Drawing the rest from reference TRBV2 and TRBJ1-4, the complete variable domain is EPEVTQTPSHQVTQMGQEVILRCVPISNHLYFYWYRQILGQKVEFLVSFYNNEISEKSEIFDDQFSVERPDGSNFTLKIRSTKLEDSAMYFCASSGQGTNEKLFFGSGTQLSVL.